These 6 T cell receptor beta chains were sequenced from one sample in a study of identical twins. TCRdb reprocessed the 5' RACE reads via MiXCR and lists one record per CDR3 protein. The profile covers roughly 290,000 distinct CDR3 sequences, with 8% to 9% appearing a single time and approximately 2.1% taken by the ten largest. Separately, the same data were catalogued under a study of yellow fever vaccine responses in identical twins.

The sample was memory (CD45RO+) T cells sorted from blood. The receptors stem from a woman in her late teens or twenties in good health.

The V gene is TRBV2, the J gene TRBJ2-7, with TRBD1 identical over 7 bases. CDR3 length: 16 residues. V trimming: 1 base; J trimming: 3 bases; junction bases outside the gene matches: 9. CDR1 and CDR2 (germline): SNHLY, FYNNEI. The CDR3 sequence is CASSEEDRLLYYEQYF. In DNA form, the CDR3 reads TGTGCCAGCAGTGAAGAGGACAGGCTCCTTTACTACGAGCAGTACTTC.

This clonotype was seen only a few times. The CDR3 nucleotides are TGTGCCAGCAGCCTAGGGACAGGGGGAGGCGGGGAGCTGTTTTTT. It yields the protein CASSLGTGGGGELFF. This chain uses TRBV27 with TRBJ2-2; 11 bases agree with TRBD1. V trimming: 6 bases; J trimming: 7 bases; junction bases outside the gene matches: 7. The CDR3 extends over 15 amino acids. Germline-derived CDR1 and CDR2 are MNHEY and SMNVEV (reference sequence).

This clonotype has only a few counts. The V gene is TRBV3-1, the J gene TRBJ1-5; TRBD1 matches at 7 bases. Germline values: CDR1 LGHDT, CDR2 YNNKEL (reference sequence). This CDR3 is 15 amino acids long. V was clipped by 0 bases and J by 7 bases; unmatched bases: 6. The CDR3 region has the DNA TGTGCCAGCAGCCAAGAGCGAGGGGGCGGCCAGCCCCAGCATTTT. This gives the protein CASSQERGGGQPQHF.

V and J are TRBV20-1 and TRBJ1-5; 10 bases agree with TRBD1. This CDR3 has 16 residues. V shed 3 bases and J 7 bases; nucleotides not matched to a gene: 12. Germline-derived CDR1 and CDR2 are DFQATT and SNEGSKA (reference sequence). CDR3 region: CSASSTTGGAGQPQHF. The CDR3 DNA is TGCAGTGCTAGTTCGACGACAGGGGGCGCCGGACAGCCCCAGCATTTT.

This clonotype was seen a few times. The chain couples TRBV7-6 to TRBJ2-1; 7 nucleotides agree with TRBD1. The germline V gene encodes CDR1 SGHVS and CDR2 FNYEAQ. V lost 5 bases, J lost 6 bases, and 4 bases stayed unmatched. The CDR3 is made up of 13 amino acids. The CDR3 nucleotides are TGTGCCAGCAGCCTGACAGGGCTCAATGAGCAGTTCTTC. Translating it yields CASSLTGLNEQFF.

The chain couples TRBV10-3 to TRBJ1-4; D gene uncertain. V lost 3 bases and J lost 4, with 9 bases in between. Germline lookup yields CDR1 ENHRY and CDR2 SYGVKD. CDR3 length: 14 amino acids. CDR3 coding DNA: TGTGCCATCAGTGAAATTTACGGTAATGAAAAACTGTTTTTT. Its translation: CAISEIYGNEKLFF.